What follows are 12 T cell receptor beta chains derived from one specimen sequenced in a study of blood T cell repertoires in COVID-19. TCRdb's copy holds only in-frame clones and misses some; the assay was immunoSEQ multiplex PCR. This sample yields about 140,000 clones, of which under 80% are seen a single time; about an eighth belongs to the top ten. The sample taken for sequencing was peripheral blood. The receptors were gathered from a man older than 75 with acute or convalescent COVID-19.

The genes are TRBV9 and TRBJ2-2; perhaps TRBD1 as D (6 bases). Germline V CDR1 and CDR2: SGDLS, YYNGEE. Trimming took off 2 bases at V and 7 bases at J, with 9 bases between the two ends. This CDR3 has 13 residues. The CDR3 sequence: CASSVQGHGELFF. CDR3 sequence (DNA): TGTGCCAGCAGCGTTCAGGGACACGGGGAGCTGTTTTTT.

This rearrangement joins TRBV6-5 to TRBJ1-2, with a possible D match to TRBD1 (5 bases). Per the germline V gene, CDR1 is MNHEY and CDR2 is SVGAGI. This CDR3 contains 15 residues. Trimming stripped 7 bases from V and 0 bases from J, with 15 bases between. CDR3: CASTTGGSANYGYTF. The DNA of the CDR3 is TGTGCCAGCACCACCGGGGGGTCAGCTAACTATGGCTACACCTTC.

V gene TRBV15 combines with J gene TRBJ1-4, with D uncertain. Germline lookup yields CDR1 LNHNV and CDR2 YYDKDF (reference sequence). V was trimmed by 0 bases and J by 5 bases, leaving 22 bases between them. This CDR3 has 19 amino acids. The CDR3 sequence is CATSRDLPGQERANEKLFF. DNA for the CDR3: TGTGCCACCAGCAGAGATCTTCCCGGGCAAGAGCGGGCGAATGAAAAACTGTTTTTT.

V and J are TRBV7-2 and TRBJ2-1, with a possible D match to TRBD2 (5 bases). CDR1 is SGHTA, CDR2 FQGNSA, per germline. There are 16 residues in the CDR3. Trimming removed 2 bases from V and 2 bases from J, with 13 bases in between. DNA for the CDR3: TGTGCCAGCAGCTTAACCCCCTCGGGAACCTACAATGAGCAGTTCTTC. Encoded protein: CASSLTPSGTYNEQFF.

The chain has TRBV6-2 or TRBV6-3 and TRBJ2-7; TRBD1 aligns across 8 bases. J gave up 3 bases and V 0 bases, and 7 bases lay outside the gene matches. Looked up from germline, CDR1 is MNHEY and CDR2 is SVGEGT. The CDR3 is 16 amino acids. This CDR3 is CASSYSRDRPLYEQYF. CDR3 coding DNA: TGTGCCAGCAGTTACTCCCGGGACAGGCCCCTCTACGAGCAGTACTTC.

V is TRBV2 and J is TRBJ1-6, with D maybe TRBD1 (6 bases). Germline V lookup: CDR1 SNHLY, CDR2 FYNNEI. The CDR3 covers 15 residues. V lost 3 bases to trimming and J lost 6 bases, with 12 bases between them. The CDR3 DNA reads TGTGCCAGCAGTGAGACGGGACACATTAATTCACCCCTCCACTTT. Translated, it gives CASSETGHINSPLHF.

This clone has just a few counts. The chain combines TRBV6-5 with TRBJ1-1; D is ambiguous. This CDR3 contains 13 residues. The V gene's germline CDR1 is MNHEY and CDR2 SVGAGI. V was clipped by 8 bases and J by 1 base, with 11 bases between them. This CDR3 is CASERQSNTEAFF. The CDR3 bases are TGTGCCAGCGAGCGGCAGTCGAACACTGAAGCTTTCTTT.

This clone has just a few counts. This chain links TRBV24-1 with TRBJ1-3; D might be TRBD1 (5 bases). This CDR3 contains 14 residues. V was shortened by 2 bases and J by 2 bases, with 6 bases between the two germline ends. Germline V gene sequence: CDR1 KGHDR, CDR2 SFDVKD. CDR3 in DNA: TGTGCCACCAGTGATTCGACAGCTGGAAACACCATATATTTT. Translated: CATSDSTAGNTIYF.

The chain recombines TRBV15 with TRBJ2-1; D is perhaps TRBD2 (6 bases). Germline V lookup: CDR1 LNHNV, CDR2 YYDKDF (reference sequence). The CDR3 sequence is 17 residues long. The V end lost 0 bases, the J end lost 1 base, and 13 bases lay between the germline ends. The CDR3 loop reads CATSRDGGASSYNEQFF. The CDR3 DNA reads TGTGCCACCAGCAGAGATGGCGGGGCCTCTTCCTACAATGAGCAGTTCTTC.

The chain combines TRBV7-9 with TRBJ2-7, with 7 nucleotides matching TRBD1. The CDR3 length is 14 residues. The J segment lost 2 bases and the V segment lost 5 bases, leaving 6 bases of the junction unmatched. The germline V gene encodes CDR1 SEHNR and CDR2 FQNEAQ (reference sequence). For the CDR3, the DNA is TGTGCCAGCAGCCTCGGGACAGTTCCCTACGAGCAGTACTTC. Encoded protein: CASSLGTVPYEQYF.

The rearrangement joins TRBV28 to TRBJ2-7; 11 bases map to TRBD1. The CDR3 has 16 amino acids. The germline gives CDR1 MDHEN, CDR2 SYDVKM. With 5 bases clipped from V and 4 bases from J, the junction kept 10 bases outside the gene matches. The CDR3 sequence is CASSNNRGQGVYEQYF. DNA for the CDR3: TGTGCCAGCAGTAACAATCGGGGACAGGGGGTGTACGAGCAGTACTTC.

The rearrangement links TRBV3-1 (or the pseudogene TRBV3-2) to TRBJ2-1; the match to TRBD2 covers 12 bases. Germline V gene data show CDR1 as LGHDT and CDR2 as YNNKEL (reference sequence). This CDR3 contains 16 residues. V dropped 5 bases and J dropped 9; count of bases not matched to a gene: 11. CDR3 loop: CASSKSSGGAGPEQFF. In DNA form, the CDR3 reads TGTGCCAGCAGCAAATCTAGCGGGGGGGCCGGTCCTGAGCAGTTCTTC.